This TCR beta chain was sequenced for a study of OX40 agonist ivuxolimab in advanced cancers. This clone has a single count. What it binds is unknown. Findings and limits, study-wide: It was also the case that some nonresponders had low normalized T-cell clonal expansion. Undetermined was the antigen specificity of the expanded peripheral T cells. Among T cells, CD8+ cells averaged more expanded clones than CD4+ cells.

The CDR3 covers 14 residues. V lost 5 bases, J lost 7 bases, and 4 bases stayed unmatched. Germline assignment: CDR1 MNHEY and CDR2 SVGAGI. Profiling relied on immunoSEQ multiplex PCR, and the TCRdb table lists in-frame clones only, not all of them. The sample contains tens of thousands of clones, roughly 80% of which appear only once. The V gene is TRBV6-5, the J gene TRBJ1-6, with TRBD1 matching 8 bases. The receptor was derived from an adult with an advanced solid tumor such as melanoma, head and neck, liver or kidney cancer. The sample consisted of CD4+ or CD8+ T cells sorted from blood, taken in a trial of the OX40 agonist ivuxolimab. As DNA, the CDR3 is TGTGCCAGCAGTGGACAGGGCCTAAATTCACCCCTCCACTTT. It codes for CASSGQGLNSPLHF.